These 16 T cell receptor beta chains share one sample of origin, sequenced in a study of T cells in Graves' hyperthyroidism and ophthalmopathy. TCR beta CDR3 region amplification was performed from RNA transcripts. TCR CDR3 regions were first amplified by RT-PCR with HTBI primers. TCRdb independently ran MiXCR on the multiplex PCR reads; one entry per CDR3 protein. The sample records around 290,000 distinct CDR3 sequences, approximately 12% being singletons. The source material was blood. The source of these receptors is a woman aged 25 to 39 with Graves' hyperthyroidism that later progressed to Graves' ophthalmopathy.

This clonotype was counted ten times or more. At one boundary the junction diverges from the germline segment, which might be a read error. This rearrangement joins TRBV12-3 or TRBV12-4 to TRBJ2-3; tentative D call: TRBD2 (5 bases). The CDR3 runs to 15 residues. CDR3 nucleotides: TGTGCCAGCACTTTAGGACTCGTATCCACAGATACGCAGTATTTT. Translation: CASTLGLVSTDTQYF.

In its sample, this clonotype was seen many times. The CDR3 loop is CASSASLGEQFF. CDR3 in DNA: TGTGCCAGCAGCGCATCTCTGGGAGAGCAGTTCTTC. The chain combines TRBV7-9 with TRBJ2-1; D gene uncertain. Trimming took 5 bases from V and 10 from J, leaving 12 bases between them. Germline V gene sequence: CDR1 SEHNR, CDR2 FQNEAQ (reference sequence). The CDR3 sequence is 12 residues long. Full variable domain (remainder filled in from reference TRBV7-9 and TRBJ2-1): DTGVSQNPRHKITKRGQNVTFRCDPISEHNRLYWYRQTLGQGPEFLTYFQNEAQLEKSRLLSDRFSAERPKGSFSTLEIQRTEQGDSAMYLCASSASLGEQFFGPGTRLTVL.

This clonotype occurred many times. V is TRBV7-2 and J is TRBJ2-1, with 8 bases fitting TRBD2. Germline CDR1 and CDR2: SGHTA and FQGNSA. V shed 8 bases, J shed 8 bases, and the junction held 11 bases outside the gene matches. This CDR3 is 14 amino acids long. CDR3 protein: CASREASGYHEQFF. In nucleotides, the CDR3 is TGTGCCAGCCGTGAGGCTAGCGGGTATCATGAGCAGTTCTTC.

The sample holds many counts of this clonotype. This chain connects TRBV18 to TRBJ2-7; a possible D gene is TRBD1 (6 bases). V lost 3 bases, J lost 2 bases, and 14 bases lay in between. CDR1 KGHSH and CDR2 LQKENI come from the germline V gene. This CDR3 region has 15 residues. DNA of the CDR3: TGTGCCAGCTCACCGAGCCCAGGGGATACCTACGAGCAGTACTTC. Its protein is CASSPSPGDTYEQYF. Combining the CDR3 with reference TRBV18 and TRBJ2-7 gives the whole variable domain NAGVMQNPRHLVRRRGQEARLRCSPMKGHSHVYWYRQLPEEGLKFMVYLQKENIIDESGMPKERFSAEFPKEGPSILRIQQVVRGDSAAYFCASSPSPGDTYEQYFGPGTRLTVT.

CDR3 loop: CASSEFGGDEQFF. Here the CDR3 DNA reads TGTGCCAGCAGTGAATTCGGCGGCGATGAGCAGTTCTTC. The genes are TRBV18 and TRBJ2-1; unclear D gene. Germline values: CDR1 KGHSH, CDR2 LQKENI. The CDR3 length is 13 residues. With 8 bases removed from V and 8 bases from J, the gap between germline ends came to 16 bases.

Concerning this clonotype itself: A much larger clone sits a single nucleotide away, making a read error possible. As DNA, the CDR3 is TGTGCCAGCAGGTTGACAGGGGAAAATCAGCCCCAGCATTTT. Encoded protein: CASRLTGENQPQHF. The J gene is TRBJ1-5, the V gene TRBV27; 8 bases line up with TRBD1. The CDR3 runs 14 residues. V lost 6 bases, J lost 4 bases, and 5 bases stayed unmatched. Germline V gene data show CDR1 as MNHEY and CDR2 as SMNVEV (reference sequence).

At least ten counts were recorded for this clonotype. The rearrangement joins TRBV7-9 to TRBJ2-3; D gene uncertain. Germline assignment: CDR1 SEHNR and CDR2 FQNEAQ (reference sequence). V gave up 5 bases and J gave up 2 bases, with 17 bases separating them. CDR3 length: 16 residues. The CDR3 here is CASSQSGQTHTDTQYF. The CDR3 nucleotides read TGTGCCAGCAGCCAGTCCGGGCAGACTCACACAGATACGCAGTATTTT. Based on the CDR3 plus reference TRBV7-9 and TRBJ2-3, the full variable domain is DTGVSQNPRHKITKRGQNVTFRCDPISEHNRLYWYRQTLGQGPEFLTYFQNEAQLEKSRLLSDRFSAERPKGSFSTLEIQRTEQGDSAMYLCASSQSGQTHTDTQYFGPGTRLTVL.

There are a few counts of this clonotype. CDR3: CASSYPRTSGEKLFF. Written as DNA, the CDR3 is TGTGCCAGCAGTTACCCCCGAACAAGCGGTGAAAAACTGTTTTTT. This rearrangement joins TRBV6-2 or TRBV6-3 to TRBJ1-4, with D unresolved. Deletions cut 2 bases from V and 7 bases from J, with 14 bases between. The CDR3 loop spans 15 amino acids. Germline CDR1 is MNHEY and CDR2 is SVGEGT.

This rearrangement joins TRBV4-1 to TRBJ1-1; 10 nucleotides agree with TRBD1. The CDR3 length is 14 residues. Germline CDR1 MGHRA, CDR2 YSYEKL. Unmatched junction bases numbered 9, after V lost 3 bases and J lost 11 bases. Written as DNA, the CDR3 is TGCGCCAGCAGCCAGGACAGGGGGTCTCGGACGGCTTTCTTT. Protein: CASSQDRGSRTAFF.

The sample holds many counts of this clonotype. The gene calls are TRBV7-2 and TRBJ2-7; TRBD2 aligns across 9 bases. Trimming removed 1 base from V and 6 bases from J; junction bases left unmatched: 10. In germline, CDR1 is SGHTA, CDR2 FQGNSA. This CDR3 is built from 16 residues. For the CDR3, the DNA is TGTGCCAGCAGCTTAGGGCTAGCGGGGCTCCTCGGCGAGCAGTACTTC. Its translation: CASSLGLAGLLGEQYF.

As to this clonotype: This clone may be a read error of a much larger clone one base away. This chain links TRBV18 with TRBJ2-1; TRBD2 agrees at 13 bases. With 5 bases clipped from V and 7 bases from J, the junction kept 17 bases outside the gene matches. This CDR3 is built from 19 residues. Germline V gene sequence: CDR1 KGHSH, CDR2 LQKENI. DNA for the CDR3: TGTGCCAGCTCAACCACAGTACTAGCGGGAGGGCCGGGTGCGAATGAGCAGTTCTTC. It yields the protein CASSTTVLAGGPGANEQFF.

This clonotype occurred many times. The chain has TRBV28 and TRBJ2-2; D gene uncertain. V lost 6 bases and J 5 bases, leaving 28 bases between the germline ends. Germline V lookup: CDR1 MDHEN, CDR2 SYDVKM. This CDR3 is built from 19 residues. CDR3 sequence: CASSPDSETEYKSTGELFF. DNA for the CDR3: TGTGCCAGCAGCCCCGATTCTGAGACTGAGTACAAATCGACCGGGGAGCTGTTTTTT.

This clonotype showed up many times. The chain links TRBV6-5 to TRBJ1-5, with a tentative D call TRBD1 (5 bases). The germline gives CDR1 MNHEY, CDR2 SVGAGI. Trimming removed 0 bases at V and 5 bases at J, with 14 bases between. The CDR3 consists of 16 residues. The CDR3 sequence: CASSYSRQIEDQPQHF. CDR3 bases: TGTGCCAGCAGTTACTCCCGACAGATTGAGGATCAGCCCCAGCATTTT.

V and J are TRBV5-1 and TRBJ1-1; unclear D gene. The CDR3 loop spans 15 amino acids. The germline V gene has CDR1 SGHRS and CDR2 YFSETQ. The V and J ends lost 4 bases and 4 bases respectively, with 17 bases between them. CDR3 loop: CASSPGLSAATEAFF. The CDR3 DNA is TGCGCCAGCAGCCCCGGACTTTCCGCTGCCACTGAAGCTTTCTTT.

Concerning this clonotype itself: The junction shows a germline mismatch at one end, possibly a read error. The chain is built from TRBV28 and TRBJ2-7; D remains ambiguous. Per the germline V gene, CDR1 is MDHEN and CDR2 is SYDVKM. The CDR3 is 17 amino acids. CDR3 sequence (DNA): TGTGCCAGCGCCGACATTTGGCTGGCGCCAGACTCCTACGAGCAGCGCTTC. This encodes CASADIWLAPDSYEQRF.

This clonotype turned up a few times. V usage is TRBV19 and J usage is TRBJ1-1; tentatively, D is TRBD1 (5 bases). The CDR3 runs to 14 residues. V was pared by 7 bases and J by 3 bases, with 15 bases between. Germline lookup yields CDR1 LNHDA and CDR2 SQIVND (reference sequence). CDR3 coding DNA: TGTGCCAGTAATCGAGTCGGGGGTGACACTGAAGCTTTCTTT. It yields the protein CASNRVGGDTEAFF.